The T cell receptor (beta chain) under discussion was sequenced for a study of T cells in Graves' hyperthyroidism and ophthalmopathy. About the study: Peripheral blood was acquired at first diagnosis, ahead of any therapy whatsoever.

RNA transcripts served as the template for amplifying TCR beta CDR3 regions. With the HTBI primer set, the TCR CDR3 went through a first round of RT-PCR. One entry per CDR3 protein results from TCRdb running MiXCR on the multiplex PCR reads. The sample has 700,000 or so distinct CDR3 sequences; approximately 16% are singletons. Researchers barred patients who had uncontrolled infection, other autoimmune disease, pregnancy or lactation. The TCR was taken from a young man with Graves' hyperthyroidism. Sequenced material: blood.

CDR3 in DNA: TGTGCCAGCAGTTTTTTAACGCCACAAGAGACCCAGTACTTC. It codes for CASSFLTPQETQYF. V and J are TRBV11-2 and TRBJ2-5; no definite D call. This CDR3 has 14 amino acids. Germline CDR1 and CDR2: SGHAT and FQNNGV. V lost 6 bases and J 2 bases, leaving 13 bases between the germline ends.